These 3 T cell receptor beta chains originate from one sample sequenced in a study of T cell responses to AZD1222 COVID-19 vaccine. Assay used: immunoSEQ multiplex PCR; TCRdb lists only in-frame clones, some missing. This table has tens of thousands of clones, nearly 90% appearing once. The source was peripheral blood, collected on day 0 of AZD1222 vaccination. The receptors stem from an adult in good health.

The chain links TRBV4-2 to TRBJ2-3; 8 bases map to TRBD2. Germline V CDR1 and CDR2: LGHNA, YNFKEQ. CDR3 size: 18 residues. V lost 0 bases, J lost 3 bases, and 11 bases stayed unmatched. The CDR3 spells CASSQDIAGSGRTDTQYF. CDR3 nucleotides: TGTGCCAGCAGCCAAGATATCGCGGGGAGCGGGAGAACAGATACGCAGTATTTT.

The chain is built from TRBV27 and TRBJ1-5; D gene unclear. Trimming removed 0 bases at V and 0 bases at J, with 9 bases between. Germline V gene sequence: CDR1 MNHEY, CDR2 SMNVEV (reference sequence). CDR3 length: 16 amino acids. Here the CDR3 reads CASSLSYGSSNQPQHF. The CDR3 region has the DNA TGTGCCAGCAGTTTATCGTACGGGAGTAGCAATCAGCCCCAGCATTTT.

The CDR3 coding sequence is TGTGCCTGGAGTATCAGAGCGGGACGCACAGATACGCAGTATTTT. It translates to CAWSIRAGRTDTQYF. The gene calls are TRBV30 and TRBJ2-3, with 7 bases aligning to TRBD2. Looked up from germline, CDR1 is GTSNPN and CDR2 is SVGIG (reference sequence). Germline trimming cut 2 bases from V and 1 base from J; bases unmatched to any gene: 6. The CDR3 consists of 15 residues.